This is a list of T cell receptor beta chains from one sample in a study of post-analysis software for immune sequencing data. Each CDR3 protein gets one entry after TCRdb re-called the PCR reads with MiXCR. Among approximately 660,000 distinct CDR3 sequences listed, around 64% were seen once. What was sequenced was blood. These receptors were taken from a girl aged 2 to 10 with multiple sclerosis. Both conserved end residues are part of each CDR3. Fields, in order: CDR3 DNA, CDR3 protein, clone size, D gene, V gene, J gene. The D gene is left open where the match is weak. Clone size is shown for a subset of rows, as once, few, many or a class of expanded clone.

TGTGCCATCAGTGAGTCTAGCGGGGAGCGTCAGCCCCAGCATTTT	CAISESSGERQPQHF	few	.	TRBV10-3	TRBJ1-5
TGCGCCAGCAGCTCACACAGGGAATCGGGTCAGCCCCAGCATTTT	CASSSHRESGQPQHF	.	.	TRBV5-1	TRBJ1-5
TGTGCCAGCAGTTTAAAGCAATTGTGGGGACGGGGGACAGGGGGTTTCAATGAGCAGTTCTTC	CASSLKQLWGRGTGGFNEQFF	few	TRBD1	TRBV27	TRBJ2-1
TGTGCCAGCAGCTTGGAGCGGACTAGCGGGGCCCAGTACTTC	CASSLERTSGAQYF	.	TRBD2	TRBV5-6	TRBJ2-5
TGCGCCAGCAGTGGGCGGGAGCTCCCTCTCTACGAGCAGTACTTC	CASSGRELPLYEQYF	once	TRBD2	TRBV5-1	TRBJ2-7
TGTGCCATCAGTGGAGCGGGAGCGGGGGAGACCCAGTACTTC	CAISGAGAGETQYF	.	TRBD2	TRBV10-3	TRBJ2-5
TGTGCCAGCAGTTGCTCTCGGAGCGACTATGGCTACACCTTC	CASSCSRSDYGYTF	.	.	TRBV6-5	TRBJ1-2
TGCGCCAGCAGCCAAGATCCCCTAGAAAACCATTCAGGGCGCCGCGAGCAGTACTTC	CASSQDPLENHSGRREQYF	once	.	TRBV4-1	TRBJ2-7
TGTGTCAGCAGCGGTTTAGTGCTTCTAGCCAAAAACATTCAGTACTTC	CVSSGLVLLAKNIQYF	.	.	TRBV2	TRBJ2-4
TGTGCCAGCAGCCCAGGGGCTAGCGGGAGGGTTATCTCCTACAATGAGCAGTTCTTC	CASSPGASGRVISYNEQFF	few	TRBD2	TRBV7-3	TRBJ2-1
TGTGCCAGCAGCCCCCTGGGGCAGGGGATCAATGAGCAGTTCTTC	CASSPLGQGINEQFF	.	.	TRBV7-9	TRBJ2-1
TGTGCCAGCAGTATACAGGAGGGGCGAACTATGGACTATAAGGATGGTGGCTACACCTTC	CASSIQEGRTMDYKDGGYTF	.	.	TRBV7-9	TRBJ1-2
TGTGCCAGCAGAGGCAGGGTAGGGAGGGAGCAGTACTTC	CASRGRVGREQYF	.	.	TRBV6-6	TRBJ2-7
TGCGCCAGCAACGAGGGAGCTGTCCCCTACGAGCAGTACTTC	CASNEGAVPYEQYF	.	.	TRBV10-2	TRBJ2-7
TGCAGCGTTGATGTGGCTAGCGGGTCAGATGCGCAGTATTTT	CSVDVASGSDAQYF	.	TRBD2	TRBV29-1	TRBJ2-3
TGTGCCAGCAGCTCACGGAGCGGACTAGCGTGGGACAATGAGCAGTTCTTC	CASSSRSGLAWDNEQFF	few	TRBD2	TRBV7-2	TRBJ2-1
TGCGCCAGCAGCCAAGTTGGACTAGCGGGGGACAATGAGCAGTTCTTC	CASSQVGLAGDNEQFF	.	TRBD2	TRBV4-1	TRBJ2-1
TGTGCCACGGGACAGGGGATGGATACAGATACGCAGTATTTT	CATGQGMDTDTQYF	.	TRBD1	TRBV10-3	TRBJ2-3
TGTGCCAGCAGTTTTTACCCCGTCGGTACTGAAGCTTTCTTT	CASSFYPVGTEAFF	few	.	TRBV27	TRBJ1-1
TGTGCCAGCAGTTTAAGGAGGGAGGTTCAGCCCCAGCATTTT	CASSLRREVQPQHF	.	.	TRBV12-3/TRBV12-4	TRBJ1-5
TGTGCCAGCAGTTTTGTGCGGGAGGGCCCGCACGCAGATACGCAGTATTTT	CASSFVREGPHADTQYF	.	TRBD2	TRBV12-3/TRBV12-4	TRBJ2-3
TGTGCCAGCAGCTTAAGACAGGGGCCTAGGGGGGAGGAGGCCCAGTACTTC	CASSLRQGPRGEEAQYF	once	TRBD1	TRBV7-8	TRBJ2-7
TGCGCCAGCAGCCAAGTGGGACAGCCGTCCGGGGGCTACACCTTC	CASSQVGQPSGGYTF	few	TRBD1	TRBV4-1	TRBJ1-2
TGCAGTGCTAGTACAGGAGGTGGCGGCTACACCTTC	CSASTGGGGYTF	.	.	TRBV20-1	TRBJ1-2